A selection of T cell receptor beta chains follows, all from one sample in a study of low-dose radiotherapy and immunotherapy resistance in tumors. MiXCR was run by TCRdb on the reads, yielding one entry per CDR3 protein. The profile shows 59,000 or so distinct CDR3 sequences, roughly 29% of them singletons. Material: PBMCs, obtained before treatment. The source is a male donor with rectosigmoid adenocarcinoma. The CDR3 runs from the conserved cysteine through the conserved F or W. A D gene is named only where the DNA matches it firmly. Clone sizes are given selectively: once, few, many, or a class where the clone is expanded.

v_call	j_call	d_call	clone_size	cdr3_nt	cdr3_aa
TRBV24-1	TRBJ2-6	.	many	TGTGCCACCAGTGATTCCGCGTCTGGGGCCAACGTCCTGACTTTC	CATSDSASGANVLTF
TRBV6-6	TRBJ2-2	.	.	TGTGCCAGCAGACAGGACCTGGGCGGGGAGCTGTTTTTT	CASRQDLGGELFF
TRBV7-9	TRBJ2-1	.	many	TGTGCCAGCAGCGAACCGAACCCGGGACGTCGCAATGAGCAGTTCTTC	CASSEPNPGRRNEQFF
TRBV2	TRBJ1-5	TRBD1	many	TGTGCCACCACCGTCCGACAGGGTAGCAATCAGCCCCAGCATTTT	CATTVRQGSNQPQHF
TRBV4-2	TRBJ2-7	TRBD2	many	TGTGCCAGCAGCCTATGGGAGAGCGGGGCTTCCACCCTCTACGAGCAGTACTTC	CASSLWESGASTLYEQYF
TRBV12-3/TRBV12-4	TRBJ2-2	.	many	TGTGCCAGCAGTTTAACACAGACCACCGGGGAGCTGTTTTTT	CASSLTQTTGELFF
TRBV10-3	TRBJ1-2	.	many	TGTGCCGCAGGGGAGGGGACACCCTCAGGCTACACCTTC	CAAGEGTPSGYTF
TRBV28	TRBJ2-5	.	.	TGTGCCAGCAGTTTCGGAGGGATGAGACAAGAGACCCAGTACTTC	CASSFGGMRQETQYF
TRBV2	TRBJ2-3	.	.	TGTGCCAGCAGGTCCTGGACGACAGATACGCAGTATTTT	CASRSWTTDTQYF
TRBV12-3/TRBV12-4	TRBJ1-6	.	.	TGTGCCAGCAGTTCCAGAGGCTCCGATAATTCACCCCTCCACTTT	CASSSRGSDNSPLHF
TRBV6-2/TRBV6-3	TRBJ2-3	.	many	TGTGCCAGCAGTCCAAGGACTATAGGAAATACGCAGTATTTT	CASSPRTIGNTQYF
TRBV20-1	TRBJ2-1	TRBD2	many	TGCAGTGCGGGGACTAGCGGGAGTGAGTTCTTC	CSAGTSGSEFF
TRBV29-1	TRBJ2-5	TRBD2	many	TGCAGCGTTGAACTGGAACTAGCGGGAGTAGGGGAGACCCAGTACTTC	CSVELELAGVGETQYF
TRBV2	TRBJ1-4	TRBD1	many	TGTGCCAGCAGTGATAGACAGGGTCGTGATGAAAAACTGTTTTTT	CASSDRQGRDEKLFF
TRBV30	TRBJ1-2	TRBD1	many	TGTGCCTGGAGTGTGCCCCGGACAGGGGGCTATGGCTACACCTTC	CAWSVPRTGGYGYTF
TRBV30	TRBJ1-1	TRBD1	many	TGTGCCTGGAGCAAGGGACAGGGGGCATGGACTGAAGCTTTCTTT	CAWSKGQGAWTEAFF
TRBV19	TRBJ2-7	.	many	TGTGCCAGTAGCGCGGGCAGGGAGCGCTACGAGCAGTACTTC	CASSAGRERYEQYF
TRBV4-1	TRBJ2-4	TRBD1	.	TGCGCCAGCAGCCAAGGTGCGGGACAGGGATCAAACATTCAGTACTTC	CASSQGAGQGSNIQYF
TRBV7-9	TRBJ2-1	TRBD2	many	TGTGCCAGTCCCCCAAGCCAGGCTAGCGGGTACAATGAGCAGTTCTTC	CASPPSQASGYNEQFF
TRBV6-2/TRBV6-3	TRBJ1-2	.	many	TGTGCCAGCAGTTCCCGGTGGGGCCTTCCCTACACCTTC	CASSSRWGLPYTF
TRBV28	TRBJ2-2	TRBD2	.	TGTGCCAGCAGTTTATGGAGAGGGGAGGGCGGGGAGCTGTTTTTT	CASSLWRGEGGELFF
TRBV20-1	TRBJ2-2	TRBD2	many	TGCAGTGCTAGGACTAGCGGGGGGGCGAACACCGGGGAGCTGTTTTTT	CSARTSGGANTGELFF
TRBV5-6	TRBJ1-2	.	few	TGTGCCAGCAGCTCCGGACCGGTCCCCTATGGCTACACCTTC	CASSSGPVPYGYTF
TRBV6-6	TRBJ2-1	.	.	TGTGCCAGCAGTGGCGGAAACAATGAGCAGTTCTTC	CASSGGNNEQFF
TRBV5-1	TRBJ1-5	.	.	TGCGCCAGCAGCACGGACGGAAATAGCAATCAGCCCCAGCATTTT	CASSTDGNSNQPQHF
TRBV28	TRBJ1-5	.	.	TGTGCCAGCAGTTGGTATAGTAATCAGCCCCAGCATTTT	CASSWYSNQPQHF
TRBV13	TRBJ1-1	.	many	TGTGCCAGCAGGGCGATCGGGGCTCGGAACACTGAAGCTTTCTTT	CASRAIGARNTEAFF
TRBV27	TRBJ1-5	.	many	TGTGCCAGCAGTTTATCTCAGGCCTTTAGGACCCAGCATTTT	CASSLSQAFRTQHF
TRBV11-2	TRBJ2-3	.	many	TGTGCCAGCAGCTTAGATAGGGGATACACAGATACGCAGTATTTT	CASSLDRGYTDTQYF
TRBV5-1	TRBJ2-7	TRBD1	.	TGCGCCAGCAGCACGGGACAGGGGGCCGAGCAGTACTTC	CASSTGQGAEQYF
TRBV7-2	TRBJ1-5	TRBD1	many	TGTGCCAGCAGCTTAGCTTGGCAGGGACAGGGGACTCAGCCCCAGCATTTT	CASSLAWQGQGTQPQHF
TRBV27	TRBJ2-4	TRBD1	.	TGTGCCAGCATCAAAAAAGGGGGGACAGGGAAAAACATTCAGTACTTC	CASIKKGGTGKNIQYF
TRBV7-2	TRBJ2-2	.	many	TGTGCCAGCAGTTCTTCCGAGAACACCGGGGAGCTGTTTTTT	CASSSSENTGELFF
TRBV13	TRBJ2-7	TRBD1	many	TGTGCCAGCTGCGAAGGGGGCAACTACGAGCAGTACTTC	CASCEGGNYEQYF
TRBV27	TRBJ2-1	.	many	TGTGCCAGCAGTTTACCGGCATTCGCCTACAATGAGCAGTTCTTC	CASSLPAFAYNEQFF
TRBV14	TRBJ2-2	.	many	TGTGCCAGCAGCAACCCGCGACACCCTTGGAGGGACACCGGGGAGCTGTTTTTT	CASSNPRHPWRDTGELFF
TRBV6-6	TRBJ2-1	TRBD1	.	TGTGCCAGCAGCCACGCCGGGACAGGGAACTACAATGAGCAGTTCTTC	CASSHAGTGNYNEQFF
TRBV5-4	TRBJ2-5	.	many	TGTGCCAGCAGCCGAGACAGCTCAGAGACCCAGTACTTC	CASSRDSSETQYF
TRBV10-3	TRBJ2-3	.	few	TGTGCCATCAGTGGGACACCAAGCACAGATACGCAGTATTTT	CAISGTPSTDTQYF
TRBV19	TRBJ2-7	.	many	TGTGCCAGTCGCCCGACTGGGACTTCTTCGTTATACTTC	CASRPTGTSSLYF
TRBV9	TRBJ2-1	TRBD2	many	TGTGCCAGCAGCGTGGGACTAGCGGGAGAGGGCAATGAGCAGTTCTTC	CASSVGLAGEGNEQFF
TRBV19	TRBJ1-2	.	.	TGTGCCAGTAGTATGCAATTATCCGGAGGCTATGGCTACACCTTC	CASSMQLSGGYGYTF
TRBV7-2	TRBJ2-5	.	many	TGTGCCAGCAGCTCTCGGCAACAAGAGACCCAGTACTTC	CASSSRQQETQYF
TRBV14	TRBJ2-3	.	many	TGTGCCAGCAGCCCCGTCGGGAATACGCAGTATTTT	CASSPVGNTQYF
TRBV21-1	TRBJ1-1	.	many	TGTGCCAACCGGGACAGGGAGGACATGAACACTGAAGCTTTCTTT	CANRDREDMNTEAFF
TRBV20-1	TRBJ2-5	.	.	TGCAGTGCTACCTGGGGGGGGCCGGAGACCCAGTACTTC	CSATWGGPETQYF
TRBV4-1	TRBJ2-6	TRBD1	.	TGCGCCAGCAGCCTCGGACAGGGGTCGAGCTCTGGGGCCAACGTCCTGACTTTC	CASSLGQGSSSGANVLTF
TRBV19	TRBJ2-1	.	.	TGTGCCAGTAGTATAGTCAGTGGGCCCTTGCAGTTCTTC	CASSIVSGPLQFF